The next 14 T cell receptor beta chains were all read from a single sample in a study of shared clonotypes between healthy human individuals. This table comes from immunoSEQ multiplex PCR, and its TCRdb copy is limited to in-frame clones, with some not included. In the table there are hundreds of thousands of clones, roughly 95% of which are singletons. Naive CD8 populations comprised CD45RO-negative cells positively selected for CCR7, excluding terminally differentiated effector memory CD45RA+ cells. The sample taken for sequencing was naive CD8+ T cells sorted from blood. The source of these receptors is a woman aged 25 to 39 in good health.

This clone was observed a single time. The chain couples TRBV10-3 to TRBJ2-5; 10 nucleotides agree with TRBD2. The CDR3 has 13 amino acids. Unmatched junction bases numbered 8, after V lost 2 bases and J lost 14 bases. CDR1 is ENHRY, CDR2 SYGVKD, per germline. The CDR3 sequence: CAISETSGTISYF. CDR3 in DNA: TGTGCCATCAGTGAGACTAGCGGGACCATCTCATACTTC.

A word on this clone: The sample holds other DNA sequences that translate to the same CDR3. The rearrangement joins TRBV7-8 to TRBJ2-7, with D unclear. The germline gives CDR1 SGHVS, CDR2 FQNEAQ. This CDR3 has 11 amino acids. Trimming left V 5 bases short and J 1 base short, with 3 bases between. The CDR3 here is CASSPSYEQYF. In DNA form, the CDR3 reads TGTGCCAGCAGCCCTTCCTACGAGCAGTACTTC.

CDR3 sequence: CASSPPGHLASEQYF. For the CDR3, the DNA is TGTGCCAGCAGTCCGCCGGGACACCTTGCTTCAGAGCAGTACTTC. The chain has TRBV27 and TRBJ2-7; D perhaps matches TRBD1 (6 bases). The germline V and J ends were trimmed by 5 bases and 7 bases, with 21 bases remaining between them. Germline V gene sequence: CDR1 MNHEY, CDR2 SMNVEV (reference sequence). This CDR3 spans 15 amino acids.

The chain links TRBV4-2 to TRBJ2-7; no clear D gene. This CDR3 comprises 17 residues. Trimming stripped 1 base from V and 2 bases from J, with 18 bases between. CDR1 is LGHNA, CDR2 YNFKEQ, per germline. CDR3 DNA sequence: TGTGCCAGCAGCCAAGGACCTTTAAGGACCGATACCTACGAGCAGTACTTC. Translating gives CASSQGPLRTDTYEQYF.

The J gene is TRBJ2-1, the V gene TRBV5-5; D possibly corresponds to TRBD2 (5 bases). Germline V gives CDR1 SGHKS, CDR2 YYEKEE (reference sequence). Trimming left V 0 bases short and J 4 bases short, with 11 bases between. This CDR3 region has 15 residues. The CDR3 sequence: CASSLGTGKYNEQFF. CDR3 nucleotides: TGTGCCAGCAGCTTGGGGACGGGAAAATACAATGAGCAGTTCTTC.

V is TRBV27 and J is TRBJ2-2; 10 bases fit TRBD1. Germline V gives CDR1 MNHEY, CDR2 SMNVEV (reference sequence). The CDR3 loop spans 15 amino acids. The V segment lost 8 bases and the J segment 5 bases; nucleotides outside the gene matches: 8. The CDR3 spells CASGWGQGWTGELFF. The CDR3 DNA sequence: TGTGCCAGCGGTTGGGGACAGGGGTGGACCGGGGAGCTGTTTTTT.

V usage is TRBV7-8 and J usage is TRBJ2-5; TRBD1 matches at 7 bases. This CDR3 contains 15 residues. Germline loops: CDR1 SGHVS, CDR2 FQNEAQ. The ends lost 4 bases at V and 1 base at J; junction bases unmatched: 6. The CDR3 nucleotides read TGTGCCAGCAGCTGGGACAGAAGAAGCCAAGAGACCCAGTACTTC. Translating it yields CASSWDRRSQETQYF.

The chain couples TRBV7-6 to TRBJ2-5, with 8 bases lining up with TRBD1. V lost 5 bases to trimming and J lost 0 bases; unmatched junction nucleotides: 5. The V gene's germline CDR1 is SGHVS and CDR2 FNYEAQ. The CDR3 covers 15 residues. The chain's CDR3 is CASSDRGEDQETQYF. CDR3 coding DNA: TGTGCCAGCAGCGACAGGGGAGAGGACCAAGAGACCCAGTACTTC.

The chain links TRBV25-1 to TRBJ2-3; D possibly corresponds to TRBD2 (5 bases). The CDR3 sequence is 14 residues long. The ends were cut back, 3 bases at V and 0 bases at J, with 7 bases in the middle. CDR1 and CDR2 (germline): MGHDK, SYGVNS. CDR3 nucleotides: TGTGCCAGCAGTGAGAGGACTAGCACAGATACGCAGTATTTT. Residues: CASSERTSTDTQYF.

This chain connects TRBV2 to TRBJ2-7; no reliable D call. This CDR3 has 15 residues. Trimming stripped 0 bases from V and 0 bases from J, with 9 bases between. Germline assignment: CDR1 SNHLY and CDR2 FYNNEI. The CDR3 nucleotides read TGTGCCAGCAGTGAAGCGCTCGACATCTCCTACGAGCAGTACTTC. Translated: CASSEALDISYEQYF.

The chain carries TRBV30 and TRBJ1-6; possible D gene TRBD1, 5 bases. Germline V gene sequence: CDR1 GTSNPN, CDR2 SVGIG (reference sequence). Deletions cut 0 bases from V and 0 bases from J, with 21 bases between. This CDR3 has 20 residues. CDR3 sequence reads: CAWSVRNRTPRSSYNSPLHF. The CDR3 DNA sequence: TGTGCCTGGAGTGTACGCAACAGGACCCCAAGGAGCTCCTATAATTCACCCCTCCACTTT.

The genes are TRBV10-2 and TRBJ2-7, with D hard to call. The CDR3 contains 16 residues. V was cut by 0 bases and J by 0 bases, with 12 bases left in between. The germline CDR1 and CDR2 sequences are WSHSY and SAAADI. CDR3 nucleotides: TGCGCCAGCAGTGAGTCGATAGCTACCTACTCCTACGAGCAGTACTTC. This gives the protein CASSESIATYSYEQYF.

This clone was detected once. The chain links TRBV2 to TRBJ1-5; D gene ambiguous. The CDR3 is 15 residues long. CDR1 and CDR2 from the germline V gene are SNHLY and FYNNEI. Trimming took 5 bases from V and 2 from J, leaving 13 bases between them. CDR3 region: CASSSPGKGNQPQHF. Written as DNA, the CDR3 is TGTGCCAGCAGTAGCCCGGGGAAAGGCAATCAGCCCCAGCATTTT. Full variable domain (missing parts from reference TRBV2 and TRBJ1-5): EPEVTQTPSHQVTQMGQEVILRCVPISNHLYFYWYRQILGQKVEFLVSFYNNEISEKSEIFDDQFSVERPDGSNFTLKIRSTKLEDSAMYFCASSSPGKGNQPQHFGDGTRLSIL.

This chain connects TRBV28 to TRBJ1-5; 8 bases agree with TRBD1. The ends lost 3 bases at V and 4 bases at J; junction bases unmatched: 14. This CDR3 spans 18 amino acids. Germline V gives CDR1 MDHEN, CDR2 SYDVKM. CDR3 coding DNA: TGTGCCAGCAGTTTTACGGACAGGGATGTGACGCCGAATCAGCCCCAGCATTTT. Residues: CASSFTDRDVTPNQPQHF.